The 26 T cell receptor beta chains listed next were all sequenced from one sample in a study of blood T cell repertoires in COVID-19. Using immunoSEQ multiplex PCR, the repertoire was profiled, and TCRdb retains in-frame clones only, with some absent. The table has more than 25,000 clones, roughly 87% seen once. Sequenced material: peripheral blood. These receptor sequences come from a man in his 60s with active COVID-19.

This CDR3 reads CASSPPLNEQFF. In DNA, the CDR3 is TGTGCCAGCTCACCACCCCTCAATGAGCAGTTCTTC. The chain uses TRBV18 and TRBJ2-1; no firm D call. The CDR3 runs to 12 residues. Germline V gene sequence: CDR1 KGHSH, CDR2 LQKENI. V lost 0 bases and J 6 bases, leaving 3 bases between the germline ends.

The chain uses TRBV24-1 and TRBJ2-7; unclear D gene. V was clipped by 4 bases and J by 6 bases, with 12 bases between them. The CDR3 is made up of 13 amino acids. CDR1 KGHDR and CDR2 SFDVKD come from the germline V gene. CDR3 sequence: CATSDPAVAEQYF. DNA of the CDR3: TGTGCCACCAGTGACCCCGCGGTCGCCGAGCAGTACTTC.

The V gene is TRBV2, the J gene TRBJ2-7; 8 bases are shared with TRBD1. J lost 0 bases, V lost 5 bases, and 3 bases had no gene match. Germline CDR1 and CDR2: SNHLY and FYNNEI. This CDR3 has 14 residues. Here the CDR3 DNA reads TGTGCCAGCAGTACCGGACAGGGCTCCTACGAGCAGTACTTC. Translation gives CASSTGQGSYEQYF.

The chain uses TRBV7-9 and TRBJ2-2; D is perhaps TRBD2 (6 bases). V was shortened by 5 bases and J by 7 bases, with 14 bases between the two germline ends. Germline V gene lookup returns CDR1 SEHNR and CDR2 FQNEAQ (reference sequence). The CDR3 loop spans 14 amino acids. The CDR3 nucleotides read TGTGCCAGCAGCCTCGGGAGAGGTTTCGGGGAGCTGTTTTTT. This codes for CASSLGRGFGELFF. Full variable domain (outside the CDR3, taken from reference TRBV7-9 and TRBJ2-2): DTGVSQNPRHKITKRGQNVTFRCDPISEHNRLYWYRQTLGQGPEFLTYFQNEAQLEKSRLLSDRFSAERPKGSFSTLEIQRTEQGDSAMYLCASSLGRGFGELFFGEGSRLTVL.

The gene calls are TRBV6-5 and TRBJ2-3, with a weak D call TRBD2 (6 bases). This CDR3 contains 15 residues. CDR1 and CDR2 from the germline V gene are MNHEY and SVGAGI. The V end lost 11 bases, the J end lost 0 bases, and 18 bases lay between the germline ends. DNA for the CDR3: TGTGCCGGATCCAACGGGGGAACTAGCACAGATACGCAGTATTTT. It codes for CAGSNGGTSTDTQYF.

The chain links TRBV5-4 to TRBJ2-1; 10 nucleotides align to TRBD2. This CDR3 is 16 amino acids long. Trimming cost V 2 bases and J 6 bases; bases outside gene matches: 8. CDR1 is SGHNT, CDR2 YYREEE, per germline (reference sequence). The CDR3 nucleotides are TGTGCCAGCAGCTTTAGTGGGACTAGCGCCCGCAATGAGCAGTTCTTC. It specifies CASSFSGTSARNEQFF.

This chain links TRBV19 with TRBJ2-4; 10 bases map to TRBD1. Trimming cost V 7 bases and J 0 bases; bases outside gene matches: 12. Germline values: CDR1 LNHDA, CDR2 SQIVND (reference sequence). CDR3 size: 18 residues. The CDR3 reads CASTAGTGAQSAKNIQYF. CDR3 coding DNA: TGTGCCAGTACCGCGGGGACAGGGGCTCAGTCAGCCAAAAACATTCAGTACTTC.

This chain connects TRBV6-6 to TRBJ2-1; D unclear. Trimming removed 2 bases from V and 8 bases from J, with 13 bases in between. The CDR3 spans 14 residues. Per germline, CDR1 MNHNY and CDR2 SVGAGI (reference sequence). The CDR3 loop is CASSYRGSTDEQFF. The CDR3 DNA is TGTGCCAGCAGTTACCGCGGTTCAACCGATGAGCAGTTCTTC.

This chain links TRBV2 with TRBJ2-1; 9 nucleotides align to TRBD2. The germline V gene encodes CDR1 SNHLY and CDR2 FYNNEI. Trimming at V came to 1 base and at J to 3 bases, leaving 7 bases not matched to a gene. The CDR3 runs 17 residues. The CDR3 loop reads CASSEVVAGVNYNEQFF. As DNA, the CDR3 is TGTGCCAGCAGTGAAGTCGTAGCGGGGGTGAACTACAATGAGCAGTTCTTC.

This sequence joins TRBV11-2 and TRBJ1-1, with D unresolved. V dropped 1 base and J dropped 7 bases, with 13 bases sitting between them. From germline, CDR1 is SGHAT and CDR2 FQNNGV. This CDR3 has 14 residues. CDR3 DNA: TGTGCCAGCAGCTTAGTGGGAGCGGAGCGTGAAGCTTTCTTT. It specifies CASSLVGAEREAFF.

This chain connects TRBV9 to TRBJ1-6; possibly TRBD1 for D (6 bases). CDR1 and CDR2 from the germline V gene are SGDLS and YYNGEE. Trimming stripped 4 bases from V and 10 bases from J, with 15 bases between. The CDR3 extends over 14 amino acids. Here the CDR3 DNA reads TGTGCCAGCAGCCCCGATGGGCAGGGGTCACCCCTCCACTTT. Encoded protein: CASSPDGQGSPLHF.

The chain couples TRBV29-1 to TRBJ2-1; 9 bases agree with TRBD1. The V gene end was trimmed by 6 bases and the J gene end by 12 bases; junction bases not matched to a gene: 12. The CDR3 is 13 residues long. Germline V gives CDR1 SQVTM, CDR2 ANQGSEA. This chain's CDR3 is CSVPGQGGFGQFF. CDR3 nucleotide sequence: TGCAGCGTCCCGGGACAGGGAGGTTTTGGGCAGTTCTTC.

The chain carries TRBV28 and TRBJ1-5; D not certain. Germline CDR1 reads MDHEN; CDR2 reads SYDVKM. The V and J ends lost 7 bases and 1 base respectively, with 20 bases between them. The CDR3 contains 17 residues. Here the CDR3 DNA reads TGTGCCAGCACCCCGCCAGGCAGCCTACGGAGCAATCAGCCCCAGCATTTT. Translated, it gives CASTPPGSLRSNQPQHF.

V gene TRBV5-4 combines with J gene TRBJ2-4; perhaps TRBD1 as D (5 bases). Germline V CDR1 and CDR2: SGHNT, YYREEE (reference sequence). V gave up 5 bases and J gave up 6 bases, with 12 bases separating them. The length of the CDR3 is 13 residues. The CDR3 here is CASRSQDGNIQYF. In DNA form, the CDR3 reads TGTGCCAGCAGATCACAGGACGGAAACATTCAGTACTTC. Complete variable domain (other parts from reference TRBV5-4 and TRBJ2-4): ETGVTQSPTHLIKTRGQQVTLRCSSQSGHNTVSWYQQALGQGPQFIFQYYREEENGRGNFPPRFSGLQFPNYSSELNVNALELDDSALYLCASRSQDGNIQYFGAGTRLSVL.

This clone was detected only once. The J gene is TRBJ2-5, the V gene TRBV10-2, with 9 bases identical to TRBD1. Germline CDR1 is WSHSY and CDR2 is SAAADI. CDR3 size: 16 residues. After removal of 6 bases from V and 5 bases from J, the junction contained 13 bases not matched to a gene. As DNA, the CDR3 is TGCGCCAGCAGCCAGCGGGGACAGGGCGGTAGGGAGACCCAGTACTTC. As protein: CASSQRGQGGRETQYF.

The chain has TRBV6-5 and TRBJ1-1, with no clear D. Germline loops: CDR1 MNHEY, CDR2 SVGAGI. With 0 bases removed from V and 1 base from J, the gap between germline ends came to 9 bases. The CDR3 length is 15 residues. The CDR3 protein is CASSYSISPNTEAFF. CDR3 sequence (DNA): TGTGCCAGCAGTTACTCAATATCTCCGAACACTGAAGCTTTCTTT.

The chain couples TRBV3-1 (or the pseudogene TRBV3-2) to TRBJ1-2; D unresolved. The CDR3 is made up of 15 amino acids. CDR1 is LGHDT and CDR2 is YNNKEL in the germline V gene (reference sequence). Trimming stripped 0 bases from V and 0 bases from J, with 8 bases between. The CDR3 DNA is TGTGCCAGCAGCCAAGATTTGCGCGCTAACTATGGCTACACCTTC. Its translation: CASSQDLRANYGYTF.

This chain uses TRBV12-5 with TRBJ2-2, with 9 bases that match TRBD1. The CDR3 has 15 residues. In germline, CDR1 is LGHNT, CDR2 FRNRAP. V lost 3 bases and J lost 5; bases outside the gene matches: 4. The DNA of the CDR3 is TGTGCTAGTGGTTTACCGGGACAGGGTACCGGGGAGCTGTTTTTT. This codes for CASGLPGQGTGELFF.

V gene TRBV6-5 combines with J gene TRBJ1-2; D gene unclear. Trimming pared 8 bases from V and 8 bases from J, leaving 18 bases between. Per the germline V gene, CDR1 is MNHEY and CDR2 is SVGAGI. The CDR3 is 13 residues long. The CDR3 reads CASYTRERKGYTF. In nucleotides, the CDR3 is TGTGCCAGCTACACACGGGAACGGAAGGGCTACACCTTC.

The CDR3 DNA is TGTGCCAGTAGTGCGGGACAGGGGTACAACACTGAAGCTTTCTTT. Amino acids: CASSAGQGYNTEAFF. The chain combines TRBV19 with TRBJ1-1, with 10 nucleotides matching TRBD1. V was pared by 5 bases and J by 2 bases, with 5 bases of the junction left unmatched. The germline gives CDR1 LNHDA, CDR2 SQIVND (reference sequence). CDR3 length equals 15 residues.

This clone was seen only once. V usage is TRBV29-1 and J usage is TRBJ2-3; 12 bases are a match to TRBD2. Germline lookup yields CDR1 SQVTM and CDR2 ANQGSEA. With V trimmed by 6 bases and J by 5 bases, 18 bases remained unmatched. The CDR3 runs to 18 residues. The CDR3 DNA follows: TGCAGCGTGCTAGGTATTCTGGGACTAGCGGGTCTGGTAGATACGCAGTATTTT. It encodes CSVLGILGLAGLVDTQYF.

This clone has only a few counts. The chain recombines TRBV18 with TRBJ1-5, with TRBD1 matching 7 bases. This CDR3 spans 12 amino acids. CDR1 and CDR2 (germline): KGHSH, LQKENI. V was clipped by 5 bases and J by 7 bases; unmatched bases: 2. The CDR3 DNA is TGTGCCAGCTCAGAGGGGGCCCAGCCCCAGCATTTT. Amino acid sequence: CASSEGAQPQHF. Full variable domain (remainder filled in from reference TRBV18 and TRBJ1-5): NAGVMQNPRHLVRRRGQEARLRCSPMKGHSHVYWYRQLPEEGLKFMVYLQKENIIDESGMPKERFSAEFPKEGPSILRIQQVVRGDSAAYFCASSEGAQPQHFGDGTRLSIL.

The chain couples TRBV20-1 to TRBJ1-2; D not certain. This CDR3 spans 12 amino acids. Germline V CDR1 and CDR2: DFQATT, SNEGSKA (reference sequence). Trimming took off 3 bases at V and 8 bases at J, with 13 bases between the two ends. DNA of the CDR3: TGCAGTGCTAGTCCTCGAGGTGGCGGCTACACCTTC. It is translated as CSASPRGGGYTF.

In this sample, this clone turned up a few times. The rearrangement joins TRBV10-3 to TRBJ2-7; D not resolved. Per the germline V gene, CDR1 is ENHRY and CDR2 is SYGVKD. V was cut by 8 bases and J by 0 bases, with 5 bases left in between. The CDR3 covers 11 residues. This chain's CDR3 is CAIRDSYEQYF. CDR3 sequence (DNA): TGTGCCATCCGCGACTCCTACGAGCAGTACTTC.

This clone was recorded only once. The CDR3 here is CASSEAWGGNTEAFF. The CDR3 DNA reads as TGTGCCAGCAGTGAAGCGTGGGGGGGCAACACTGAAGCTTTCTTT. The chain has TRBV2 and TRBJ1-1; TRBD1 might be the D (6 bases). Germline V gives CDR1 SNHLY, CDR2 FYNNEI. With 0 bases removed from V and 2 bases from J, the gap between germline ends came to 10 bases. This CDR3 is 15 amino acids long. Variable domain in full (rest from reference TRBV2 and TRBJ1-1): EPEVTQTPSHQVTQMGQEVILRCVPISNHLYFYWYRQILGQKVEFLVSFYNNEISEKSEIFDDQFSVERPDGSNFTLKIRSTKLEDSAMYFCASSEAWGGNTEAFFGQGTRLTVV.

The rearrangement links TRBV6-4 to TRBJ2-3, with 7 bases lining up with TRBD1. Germline V lookup: CDR1 MRHNA, CDR2 SNTAGT. With V trimmed by 2 bases and J by 5 bases, 7 bases remained unmatched. The CDR3 extends over 15 amino acids. CDR3: CASSDGKGAVDTQYF. In nucleotides, the CDR3 is TGTGCCAGCAGTGACGGGAAGGGGGCGGTAGATACGCAGTATTTT.